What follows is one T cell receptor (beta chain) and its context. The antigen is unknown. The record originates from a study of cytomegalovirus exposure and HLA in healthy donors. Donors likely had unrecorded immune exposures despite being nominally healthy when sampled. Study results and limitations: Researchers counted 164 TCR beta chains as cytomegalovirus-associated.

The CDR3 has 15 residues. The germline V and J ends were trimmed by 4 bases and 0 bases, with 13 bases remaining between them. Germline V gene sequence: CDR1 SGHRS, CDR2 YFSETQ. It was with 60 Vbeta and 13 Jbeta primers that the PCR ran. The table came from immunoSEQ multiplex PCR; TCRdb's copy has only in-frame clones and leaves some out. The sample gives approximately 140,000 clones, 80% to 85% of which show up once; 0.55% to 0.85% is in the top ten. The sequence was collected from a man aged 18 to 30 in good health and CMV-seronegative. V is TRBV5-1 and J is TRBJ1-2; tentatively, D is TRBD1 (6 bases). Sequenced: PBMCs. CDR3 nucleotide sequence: TGCGCCAGCAGCATAGGGACACCAGCTAACTATGGCTACACCTTC. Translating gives CASSIGTPANYGYTF.